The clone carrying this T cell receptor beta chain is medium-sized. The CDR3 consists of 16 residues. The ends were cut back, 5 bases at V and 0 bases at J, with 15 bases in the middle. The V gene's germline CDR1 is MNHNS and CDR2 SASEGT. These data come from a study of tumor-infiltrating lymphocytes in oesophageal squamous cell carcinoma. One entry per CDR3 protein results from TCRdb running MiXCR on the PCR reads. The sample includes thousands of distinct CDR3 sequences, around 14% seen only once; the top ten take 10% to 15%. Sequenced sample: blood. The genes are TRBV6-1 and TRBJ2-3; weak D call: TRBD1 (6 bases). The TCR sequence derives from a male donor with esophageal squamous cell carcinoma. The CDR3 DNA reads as TGTGCCAGCAGTTATAGGGCAGGGGCCAGCACAGATACGCAGTATTTT. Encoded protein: CASSYRAGASTDTQYF.